This TCR beta chain was profiled in a study of Graves' ophthalmopathy and Graves' hyperthyroidism. Details on this clonotype: The target antigen is unknown.

Amplification targeted the TCR beta CDR3 regions, with RNA transcripts as the source material. In the first round, RT-PCR was carried out with HTBI primers, and a multiplex PCR formed the second round. MiXCR was run by TCRdb on the multiplex PCR reads, yielding one entry per CDR3 protein. In the table there are more than 300,000 distinct CDR3 sequences, 15% to 19% of which are singletons. Trimming removed 8 bases at V and 4 bases at J, with 14 bases between. CDR1 is LNHNV, CDR2 YYDKDF, per germline (reference sequence). CDR3 size: 13 residues. Study outcomes and limitations: Ophthalmopathy progression cases were predicted by the model with 70.59% sensitivity and 72% to 80% specificity.

The chain recombines TRBV15 with TRBJ2-5; D tentatively reads TRBD1 or TRBD2 (5 bases each). The sample consisted of peripheral blood. The receptor was isolated from a woman between 18 and 29 years old with stable Graves' hyperthyroidism. The CDR3 spells CATSGAVGETQYF. As DNA, the CDR3 is TGTGCCACCTCCGGGGCTGTGGGAGAGACCCAGTACTTC.